Reported below is one T cell receptor (beta chain). Its antigen remains unknown. The CDR3 ends on some other residue instead of the conserved phenylalanine or tryptophan, so this is likely a read error. The length of the CDR3 is 13 residues. Germline assignment: CDR1 SGDLS and CDR2 YYNGEE. Axillary draining lymph nodes of breast cancer patients supplied the node samples. This entry belongs to a study of breast tumors, draining lymph nodes, adjacent tissues. The study's findings and limits: That most tumor T cells come from lymph nodes remained unproven. Findings are consistent with lymph node origin and intratumoral expansion of most tumor T cells. Tumor TCR diversity was below lymph nodes but above nontumor tissue.

TCRdb itself ran the multiplex PCR reads through MiXCR, one entry per CDR3 protein. The data show fewer than 90,000 distinct CDR3 sequences, over 25% seen once. The sequence came from a female donor with breast cancer. Some clones in this sample may be carry-over from other donors' samples. The specimen was axillary lymph node tissue. The rearrangement uses TRBV9 and TRBJ2-1, with D uncertain. In DNA, the CDR3 is TGTGCCTGCAGCGTAGGTCAGTACAATGAGCAGTTCTAC. This codes for CACSVGQYNEQFY.